This T cell receptor beta chain was documented in a study of cytomegalovirus exposure and HLA in healthy donors. Produced via immunoSEQ multiplex PCR; TCRdb's table is partial and in-frame only. The sample holds about 140,000 clones; 70% to 90% are singletons and the top ten take 7.9%. Trimming cost V 4 bases and J 1 base, with 11 bases left between them. Germline assignment: CDR1 KGHSH and CDR2 LQKENI. The CDR3 has 14 amino acids. V is TRBV18 and J is TRBJ2-7, with TRBD1 as a possible D gene (6 bases). The sample comprised PBMCs. This TCR was sampled from a woman younger than 30 in good health and CMV-seropositive. The CDR3 DNA reads TGTGCCAGCTCACGGACGGACAGTTCCTACGAGCAGTACTTC. It encodes CASSRTDSSYEQYF.